One sample yielded the 19 T cell receptor beta chains listed below, sequenced in a study of cytomegalovirus exposure and HLA in healthy donors. Profiled with immunoSEQ multiplex PCR; TCRdb holds only in-frame clones, not every one. The sample includes roughly 70,000 clones, approximately 97% of them seen just once. Sequenced material: PBMCs. All receptors derive from a young woman in good health and CMV-seropositive.

This chain uses TRBV28 with TRBJ2-6, with D tentatively TRBD1 (5 bases). This CDR3 spans 15 amino acids. Germline CDR1 is MDHEN and CDR2 is SYDVKM. The CDR3 here is CACSRARSGANVLTF. The CDR3 DNA reads TGTGCGTGCAGCAGGGCCCGCTCTGGGGCCAACGTCCTGACTTTC.

The V call is TRBV28, the J call TRBJ2-4, with 7 positions matching TRBD1. The germline CDR1 and CDR2 sequences are MDHEN and SYDVKM. The CDR3 loop spans 14 amino acids. The ends lost 7 bases at V and 7 bases at J; junction bases unmatched: 10. CDR3 sequence: CASTRTGKGNIQYF. In nucleotides, the CDR3 is TGTGCCAGCACCCGGACAGGAAAAGGGAACATTCAGTACTTC.

The chain carries TRBV19 and TRBJ1-5; unclear D gene. The CDR3 spans 16 residues. Germline V gene data show CDR1 as LNHDA and CDR2 as SQIVND (reference sequence). V lost 4 bases, J lost 3 bases, and 16 bases lay in between. The CDR3 here is CASSRPDMIANQPQHF. For the CDR3, the DNA is TGTGCCAGTAGTAGACCCGACATGATCGCCAATCAGCCCCAGCATTTT.

The V gene is TRBV4-2, the J gene TRBJ2-2; D is perhaps TRBD1 (5 bases). The CDR3 totals 18 residues. Trimming shortened V by 0 bases and J by 0 bases, and 14 bases separated the two germline ends. Germline CDR1 reads LGHNA; CDR2 reads YNFKEQ. CDR3 protein: CASSQEALSGPNTGELFF. CDR3 in DNA: TGTGCCAGCAGCCAAGAGGCTCTTTCAGGGCCGAACACCGGGGAGCTGTTTTTT.

The rearrangement uses TRBV6-5 and TRBJ2-7; TRBD1 matches at 10 bases. Per the germline V gene, CDR1 is MNHEY and CDR2 is SVGAGI. The CDR3 totals 15 residues. J lost 3 bases, V lost 0 bases, and 2 bases had no gene match. The CDR3 region is CASSYSRDRGYEQYF. The DNA for the CDR3 is TGTGCCAGCAGTTACTCGCGGGACAGGGGCTACGAGCAGTACTTC.

This clone was detected once. The rearrangement links TRBV2 to TRBJ2-3, with D possibly being TRBD1 (6 bases). This CDR3 region has 12 residues. Germline-derived CDR1 and CDR2 are SNHLY and FYNNEI. V was clipped by 6 bases and J by 4 bases, with 8 bases between them. CDR3 DNA: TGTGCCAGCAGCAGGGGTCCAGATACGCAGTATTTT. It encodes CASSRGPDTQYF. The whole variable domain, filled in from reference TRBV2 and TRBJ2-3, reads EPEVTQTPSHQVTQMGQEVILRCVPISNHLYFYWYRQILGQKVEFLVSFYNNEISEKSEIFDDQFSVERPDGSNFTLKIRSTKLEDSAMYFCASSRGPDTQYFGPGTRLTVL.

The chain recombines TRBV9 with TRBJ2-5, with 11 bases aligning to TRBD2. CDR3 length: 16 residues. Germline-derived CDR1 and CDR2 are SGDLS and YYNGEE. V lost 3 bases to trimming and J lost 4 bases; unmatched junction nucleotides: 8. For the CDR3, the DNA is TGTGCCAGCAGCGGATTTAGCGGGAGGGGGAGAGAGACCCAGTACTTC. It encodes CASSGFSGRGRETQYF.

The gene calls are TRBV2 and TRBJ1-4, with 7 bases fitting TRBD1. Looked up from germline, CDR1 is SNHLY and CDR2 is FYNNEI. The CDR3 is 18 residues long. Trimming at V came to 4 bases and at J to 2 bases, leaving 13 bases not matched to a gene. The CDR3 protein is CASSGDSGWIRTNEKLFF. DNA for the CDR3: TGTGCCAGCAGTGGGGACAGCGGGTGGATACGGACTAATGAAAAACTGTTTTTT.

The rearrangement uses TRBV15 and TRBJ2-2; 12 positions agree with TRBD2. Trimming removed 4 bases from V and 7 bases from J; junction bases left unmatched: 7. CDR1 and CDR2 from the germline V gene are LNHNV and YYDKDF (reference sequence). The CDR3 is 16 residues long. The CDR3 DNA reads as TGTGCCACCAGCACCCGACTAGCGGGAGCGGGCGGGGAGCTGTTTTTT. This translates into CATSTRLAGAGGELFF. The whole variable domain, remainder taken from reference TRBV15 and TRBJ2-2, is DAMVIQNPRYQVTQFGKPVTLSCSQTLNHNVMYWYQQKSSQAPKLLFHYYDKDFNNEADTPDNFQSRRPNTSFCFLDIRSPGLGDTAMYLCATSTRLAGAGGELFFGEGSRLTVL.

Here the CDR3 DNA reads TGTGCCAGCAGTTTATTCTTACAGGGTTTGAACACTGAAGCTTTCTTT. As protein: CASSLFLQGLNTEAFF. The rearrangement uses TRBV28 and TRBJ1-1; possibly TRBD1 for D (6 bases). CDR1 and CDR2 (germline): MDHEN, SYDVKM. The CDR3 contains 16 residues. V lost 1 base to trimming and J lost 0 bases, with 12 bases between them.

The gene calls are TRBV28 and TRBJ1-5, with 7 bases aligning to TRBD1. Germline V gene data show CDR1 as MDHEN and CDR2 as SYDVKM. This CDR3 contains 14 residues. V shed 2 bases and J 7 bases; nucleotides not matched to a gene: 5. Here the CDR3 DNA reads TGTGCCAGCAGTTTAAACAGGGGATTCCAGCCCCAGCATTTT. It translates to CASSLNRGFQPQHF.

The rearrangement uses TRBV29-1 and TRBJ2-7; TRBD2 might be the D (5 bases). The germline CDR1 and CDR2 sequences are SQVTM and ANQGSEA. V was cut by 4 bases and J by 6 bases, with 10 bases left in between. CDR3 length equals 11 residues. The CDR3 coding sequence is TGCAGCGTTGTACGCCGGGGCGAGCAGTACTTC. Translating gives CSVVRRGEQYF.

This chain links TRBV19 with TRBJ2-7; TRBD2 might be the D (6 bases). V lost 3 bases and J 3 bases, leaving 12 bases between the germline ends. This CDR3 contains 14 residues. Germline lookup yields CDR1 LNHDA and CDR2 SQIVND (reference sequence). The CDR3 is CASSMDYRDYEQYF. CDR3 in DNA: TGTGCCAGTAGTATGGACTACCGAGACTACGAGCAGTACTTC.

The CDR3 loop is CASVRQGISTDTQYF. CDR3 nucleotide sequence: TGCGCCAGCGTCCGACAGGGAATTAGCACAGATACGCAGTATTTT. This chain joins TRBV5-1 and TRBJ2-3; 7 bases map to TRBD1. V lost 7 bases to trimming and J lost 0 bases; unmatched junction nucleotides: 8. The CDR3 is made up of 15 amino acids. Germline CDR1 SGHRS, CDR2 YFSETQ.

The V gene is TRBV12-2, the J gene TRBJ2-3; TRBD2 was called by the table and not checked on the DNA. TRBV12-2 is reported as a pseudogene. This CDR3 is 13 amino acids long. This CDR3 is CASRLGLTDTQYF. CDR3 nucleotides: TGTGCAAGTCGCTTAGGTCTCACAGATACGCAGTATTTT.

The genes are TRBV25-1 and TRBJ2-5, with 10 bases fitting TRBD1. The closer fit of TRBJ2-7 to the DNA end suggests the J call may be wrong. Germline lookup yields CDR1 MGHDK and CDR2 SYGVNS. CDR3 size: 15 residues. The CDR3 here is CASSDPGTGVREQYF. The DNA of the CDR3 is TGTGCCAGCAGTGATCCCGGGACAGGGGTTCGCGAGCAGTACTTC.

V is TRBV6-5 and J is TRBJ1-2, with 8 nucleotides matching TRBD1. Germline CDR1 is MNHEY and CDR2 is SVGAGI. The CDR3 is 14 amino acids. After removal of 5 bases from V and 4 bases from J, the junction contained 6 bases not matched to a gene. CDR3 DNA: TGTGCCAGCAGTCAAAGACAGGGGACCTATGGCTACACCTTC. Its protein is CASSQRQGTYGYTF.

This chain uses TRBV28 with TRBJ1-1; a weak D match, TRBD1 (6 bases). This CDR3 contains 13 residues. Germline V gene sequence: CDR1 MDHEN, CDR2 SYDVKM. V gave up 2 bases and J gave up 7 bases, with 11 bases separating them. The CDR3 nucleotides are TGTGCCAGCAGTTTAGAACAGGGTGATGAAGCTTTCTTT. This codes for CASSLEQGDEAFF. Full variable domain (rest looked up from reference TRBV28 and TRBJ1-1): DVKVTQSSRYLVKRTGEKVFLECVQDMDHENMFWYRQDPGLGLRLIYFSYDVKMKEKGDIPEGYSVSREKKERFSLILESASTNQTSMYLCASSLEQGDEAFFGQGTRLTVV.

This clone was recorded only once. The CDR3 protein is CASSLAVGQGGADTQYF. The CDR3 DNA follows: TGTGCCAGCAGCTTAGCCGTAGGACAAGGCGGGGCAGATACGCAGTATTTT. This sequence joins TRBV7-2 and TRBJ2-3; maybe TRBD2 (6 bases). Trimming took off 0 bases at V and 4 bases at J, with 17 bases between the two ends. The CDR3 consists of 17 residues. CDR1 and CDR2 (germline): SGHTA, FQGNSA.